The next 8 T cell receptor beta chains were all read from a single sample in a study of shared clonotypes between healthy human individuals. The data were produced by immunoSEQ multiplex PCR, yet TCRdb's version contains in-frame clones alone and is incomplete. This table has 2 million to 2.5 million clones, approximately 90% appearing once. Sequenced input: naive CD4+ T cells from PBMCs. Specified subset: CD45RA+ positively selected. All receptors derive from a man aged 18-30 years in good health. Some clones in this sample may be carry-over from other donors' samples.

The V call is TRBV5-4, the J call TRBJ2-7; 12 bases align to TRBD2. The CDR3 extends over 16 amino acids. Trimming cost V 5 bases and J 1 base; bases outside gene matches: 7. Germline V gene data show CDR1 as SGHNT and CDR2 as YYREEE (reference sequence). CDR3 nucleotide sequence: TGTGCCAGCAGTAGGACTAGCGGGACTGGATCCTACGAGCAGTACTTC. This translates into CASSRTSGTGSYEQYF. The variable domain in full, completed from reference TRBV5-4 and TRBJ2-7, reads ETGVTQSPTHLIKTRGQQVTLRCSSQSGHNTVSWYQQALGQGPQFIFQYYREEENGRGNFPPRFSGLQFPNYSSELNVNALELDDSALYLCASSRTSGTGSYEQYFGPGTRLTVT.

This clone showed up just a few times. The V and J genes are TRBV14 and TRBJ1-2; no firm D call. Germline CDR1 SGHDN, CDR2 FVKESK. CDR3 length: 10 residues. V lost 3 bases and J lost 7, with 3 bases in between. CDR3 nucleotide sequence: TGTGCCAGCAGCCAGGGTGGCTACACCTTC. It translates to CASSQGGYTF.

Concerning this clone itself: At the DNA level, this CDR3 is encoded by other sequences in the same sample as well. The J gene is TRBJ1-5, the V gene TRBV28; D is perhaps TRBD1 (6 bases). The CDR3 is made up of 15 amino acids. V lost 5 bases, J lost 4 bases, and 15 bases lay in between. Germline V gives CDR1 MDHEN, CDR2 SYDVKM. The CDR3 region has the DNA TGTGCCAGCAGTCCCAGGGGTGGTGGGAATCAGCCCCAGCATTTT. Protein sequence: CASSPRGGGNQPQHF.

V gene TRBV5-3 combines with J gene TRBJ2-7; 7 bases agree with TRBD2. TRBV5-3 is identified as an open reading frame with a role that is uncertain. The CDR3 covers 16 residues. V lost 3 bases to trimming and J lost 3 bases; unmatched junction nucleotides: 12. In DNA form, the CDR3 reads TGTGCCAGAAGCTACCCGGGACTAAAAAAATACTACGAGCAGTACTTC. Translated: CARSYPGLKKYYEQYF.

This clone has only a few counts. The chain combines TRBV28 with TRBJ1-1; D perhaps matches TRBD1 (5 bases). The CDR3 is 14 residues long. Germline CDR1 is MDHEN and CDR2 is SYDVKM. V lost 5 bases to trimming and J lost 4 bases, with 14 bases between them. The CDR3 protein is CASSMTGTITEAFF. As DNA, the CDR3 is TGTGCCAGCAGTATGACCGGGACGATCACTGAAGCTTTCTTT.

The genes are TRBV5-1 and TRBJ1-1; unclear D gene. The V gene lost 1 base and the J gene lost 8 bases, with 12 bases spanning the gap. Germline V CDR1 and CDR2: SGHRS, YFSETQ. This CDR3 spans 13 amino acids. CDR3 DNA sequence: TGCGCCAGCAGCTTGTCACAGCCGACCGAAGCTTTCTTT. This encodes CASSLSQPTEAFF. Based on the CDR3 plus reference TRBV5-1 and TRBJ1-1, the full variable domain is KAGVTQTPRYLIKTRGQQVTLSCSPISGHRSVSWYQQTPGQGLQFLFEYFSETQRNKGNFPGRFSGRQFSNSRSEMNVSTLELGDSALYLCASSLSQPTEAFFGQGTRLTVV.

The CDR3 sequence is CASSRGRAAYNEQFF. In DNA, the CDR3 is TGTGCCAGCAGCCGTGGGCGGGCAGCCTACAATGAGCAGTTCTTC. This sequence joins TRBV7-9 and TRBJ2-1; TRBD2 is a possible D gene (5 bases). The CDR3 covers 15 residues. The V gene lost 5 bases and the J gene lost 2 bases, with 13 bases spanning the gap. CDR1 is SEHNR and CDR2 is FQNEAQ in the germline V gene (reference sequence).

Concerning this clone itself: The sample carries other DNA sequences with the same CDR3. The chain couples TRBV18 to TRBJ2-7, with a possible D match to TRBD1 (5 bases). The CDR3 length is 13 residues. V was shortened by 3 bases and J by 2 bases, with 8 bases between the two germline ends. CDR1 is KGHSH, CDR2 LQKENI, per germline. The CDR3 sequence: CASSPPGPYEQYF. The CDR3 DNA reads as TGTGCCAGCTCACCCCCAGGGCCCTACGAGCAGTACTTC. The complete variable domain, with remaining parts taken from reference TRBV18 and TRBJ2-7, reads NAGVMQNPRHLVRRRGQEARLRCSPMKGHSHVYWYRQLPEEGLKFMVYLQKENIIDESGMPKERFSAEFPKEGPSILRIQQVVRGDSAAYFCASSPPGPYEQYFGPGTRLTVT.